Below are 5 T cell receptor beta chains sequenced from a single sample in a study of cytomegalovirus exposure and HLA in healthy donors. In the PCR, 60 Vbeta and 13 Jbeta primers were used. Profiling relied on immunoSEQ multiplex PCR, and the TCRdb table lists in-frame clones only, not all of them. The sample carries 65,000 to 70,000 clones, roughly four fifths recorded once. The specimen sequenced was PBMCs. The receptors originated from a woman aged 25 to 45 in good health and CMV-seropositive.

The chain has TRBV27 and TRBJ2-6, with D perhaps TRBD2 (6 bases). Germline V gene data show CDR1 as MNHEY and CDR2 as SMNVEV (reference sequence). V was clipped by 5 bases and J by 0 bases, with 14 bases between them. This CDR3 is built from 17 residues. The CDR3 DNA is TGTGCCAGCAGTCCCGGGACTCTCGTCTCTGGGGCCAACGTCCTGACTTTC. It translates to CASSPGTLVSGANVLTF.

The chain employs TRBV2 and TRBJ2-3; 8 bases are a match to TRBD1. J lost 1 base, V lost 6 bases, and 15 bases had no gene match. The CDR3 runs to 18 residues. CDR1 and CDR2 (germline): SNHLY, FYNNEI. The CDR3 DNA follows: TGTGCCAGCAGGAAACACATGGGACAGGACTACCGCACAGATACGCAGTATTTT. This sequence encodes CASRKHMGQDYRTDTQYF.

The J gene is TRBJ2-1, the V gene TRBV7-2, with D possibly being TRBD1 (6 bases). V lost 4 bases and J lost 2, with 9 bases in between. The CDR3 length is 14 residues. Germline V lookup: CDR1 SGHTA, CDR2 FQGNSA. The CDR3 sequence: CASSSWDTYNEQFF. In nucleotides, the CDR3 is TGTGCCAGCAGCTCTTGGGACACCTACAATGAGCAGTTCTTC.

V gene TRBV6-6 combines with J gene TRBJ2-7; D unclear. From germline, CDR1 is MNHNY and CDR2 SVGAGI (reference sequence). V lost 7 bases and J 3 bases, leaving 7 bases between the germline ends. CDR3 length: 11 residues. The CDR3 coding sequence is TGTGCCAGCACCCCGGGCTACGAGCAGTACTTC. Protein: CASTPGYEQYF.

As DNA, the CDR3 is TGTGCCAGCAGCCCGGACAGGGGAGGGTTCTACGAGCAGTACTTC. It is translated as CASSPDRGGFYEQYF. This rearrangement joins TRBV2 to TRBJ2-7, with 9 bases aligning to TRBD1. Germline values: CDR1 SNHLY, CDR2 FYNNEI. This CDR3 contains 15 residues. With 6 bases clipped from V and 3 bases from J, the junction kept 9 bases outside the gene matches.